One sample yielded the 29 T cell receptor beta chains listed below, sequenced in a study of control samples from healthy donors and cancer patients. The protocol was immunoSEQ multiplex PCR, while the TCRdb copy is restricted to in-frame clones and leaves out a portion. This sample has roughly 41,000 clones, with around 94% found just once. Material: blood. The receptors were gathered from a man aged 60-69 years in good health.

This sequence joins TRBV2 and TRBJ1-2, with D perhaps TRBD1 (6 bases). V was clipped by 4 bases and J by 8 bases, with 11 bases between them. This CDR3 region has 12 residues. Germline CDR1 is SNHLY and CDR2 is FYNNEI. CDR3 sequence (DNA): TGTGCCAGCAGTGCAGGGGCTGACGGCTACACCTTC. Amino acids: CASSAGADGYTF.

This clone was picked up a small number of times. The CDR3, as DNA: TGTGCCAGCAGCTTAAATGGCGGGAGGGCCACCGGGGAGCTGTTTTTT. This gives the protein CASSLNGGRATGELFF. This chain joins TRBV7-3 and TRBJ2-2; the match to TRBD2 covers 9 bases. V dropped 1 base and J dropped 4; count of bases not matched to a gene: 4. Germline loops: CDR1 SGHTA, CDR2 FQGTGA. This CDR3 has 16 amino acids.

The chain joins TRBV9 to TRBJ1-3; the D gene is possibly TRBD1 (5 bases). Germline V gene lookup returns CDR1 SGDLS and CDR2 YYNGEE. Between the trimmed V and J ends, which lost 3 bases and 0 bases, there was a span of 13 bases. The CDR3 extends over 16 amino acids. CDR3: CASSANTGLSGNTIYF. DNA for the CDR3: TGTGCCAGCAGCGCCAACACAGGTCTCTCTGGAAACACCATATATTTT.

This CDR3 reads CASSHSYEQYF. The CDR3 DNA is TGTGCCAGCTCTCACTCCTACGAGCAGTACTTC. The V call is TRBV18, the J call TRBJ2-7; D unresolved. Germline lookup yields CDR1 KGHSH and CDR2 LQKENI. V dropped 6 bases and J dropped 0 bases, with 3 bases sitting between them. This CDR3 has 11 amino acids.

This clone was recorded once. The chain recombines TRBV13 with TRBJ2-7; 7 bases are a match to TRBD1. In germline, CDR1 is PRHDT, CDR2 FYEKMQ (reference sequence). With 5 bases clipped from V and 2 bases from J, the junction kept 12 bases outside the gene matches. The CDR3 totals 16 residues. The chain's CDR3 is CASSDTGEIPTYEQYF. CDR3 coding DNA: TGTGCCAGCAGCGATACAGGGGAGATCCCCACCTACGAGCAGTACTTC.

CDR3 region: CASSYSTGGETQYF. The CDR3 DNA reads TGTGCCAGCAGTTACTCAACAGGGGGAGAGACCCAGTACTTC. V is TRBV6-5 and J is TRBJ2-5, with 8 positions matching TRBD1. V lost 0 bases to trimming and J lost 4 bases; unmatched junction nucleotides: 1. Germline V CDR1 and CDR2: MNHEY, SVGAGI. The length of the CDR3 is 14 residues.

The J gene is TRBJ2-1, the V gene TRBV19; D perhaps matches TRBD1 (5 bases). Trimming cost V 7 bases and J 4 bases, with 23 bases left between them. Looked up from germline, CDR1 is LNHDA and CDR2 is SQIVND (reference sequence). The CDR3 is 17 amino acids. As DNA, the CDR3 is TGTGCCAGTACAACGTCACCGGCAGGGTTCGTATACAATGAGCAGTTCTTC. It codes for CASTTSPAGFVYNEQFF.

The rearrangement links TRBV6-5 to TRBJ1-2; 8 bases are shared with TRBD1. The CDR3 has 15 residues. The V gene's germline CDR1 is MNHEY and CDR2 SVGAGI. Losses at the gene ends were 2 bases for V and 7 bases for J; bases not matched to a gene: 9. In DNA, the CDR3 is TGTGCCAGCAGTTACAACGGACAGGGTAATCGTGGCTACACCTTC. It codes for CASSYNGQGNRGYTF.

The chain couples TRBV11-3 to TRBJ2-1; TRBD2 might be the D (5 bases). This CDR3 has 14 amino acids. V was shortened by 4 bases and J by 6 bases, with 13 bases between the two germline ends. In germline, CDR1 is SGHNT, CDR2 YENEEA. CDR3 region: CASSSFQRPNEQFF. The CDR3 DNA follows: TGTGCCAGCAGCTCCTTCCAGCGGCCCAATGAGCAGTTCTTC.

The chain joins TRBV5-1 to TRBJ2-7; tentative D call: TRBD1 (6 bases). V was pared by 4 bases and J by 3 bases, with 17 bases between. Germline CDR1 and CDR2: SGHRS and YFSETQ. This CDR3 is 15 amino acids long. The CDR3 spells CASSPTPGTHYEQYF. The CDR3 DNA sequence: TGCGCCAGCAGCCCGACCCCCGGGACACACTACGAGCAGTACTTC.

The rearrangement joins TRBV30 to TRBJ1-3; D gene unclear. Trimming took 6 bases from V and 4 from J, leaving 13 bases between them. The CDR3 covers 13 residues. CDR1 and CDR2 from the germline V gene are GTSNPN and SVGIG (reference sequence). The CDR3 nucleotides read TGTGCCTGTGGACCGTCGGCAGGAAACACCATATATTTT. Its translation is CACGPSAGNTIYF.

The chain links TRBV27 to TRBJ1-1; tentatively, D is TRBD1 (6 bases). V was pared by 6 bases and J by 7 bases, with 21 bases between. Germline V gene lookup returns CDR1 MNHEY and CDR2 SMNVEV (reference sequence). The CDR3 runs 15 residues. The CDR3 nucleotides read TGTGCCAGCAGGGGAGGGGGAGCACCTACTCTTGAAGCTTTCTTT. It yields the protein CASRGGGAPTLEAFF.

The chain is built from TRBV6-1 and TRBJ2-7, with 9 positions matching TRBD1. Germline values: CDR1 MNHNS, CDR2 SASEGT. The CDR3 extends over 14 amino acids. After removal of 1 base from V and 2 bases from J, the junction contained 0 bases not matched to a gene. CDR3 region: CASSEGTGAYEQYF. CDR3 nucleotide sequence: TGTGCCAGCAGTGAAGGGACAGGGGCCTACGAGCAGTACTTC.

CDR3 region: CASSLSRLTGELFF. Written as DNA, the CDR3 is TGTGCCAGCAGTTTATCCAGACTCACCGGGGAGCTGTTTTTT. The rearrangement uses TRBV27 and TRBJ2-2; D gene uncertain. The V end lost 0 bases, the J end lost 4 bases, and 6 bases lay between the germline ends. This CDR3 region has 14 residues. Germline CDR1 is MNHEY and CDR2 is SMNVEV (reference sequence).

The CDR3 here is CATSPRGGDTGELFF. CDR3 in DNA: TGTGCCACCAGTCCCCGGGGGGGAGACACCGGGGAGCTGTTTTTT. This chain joins TRBV15 and TRBJ2-2; 8 nucleotides match TRBD2. With 6 bases clipped from V and 3 bases from J, the junction kept 6 bases outside the gene matches. This CDR3 is built from 15 residues. Germline V gene lookup returns CDR1 LNHNV and CDR2 YYDKDF (reference sequence).

The chain recombines TRBV5-1 with TRBJ1-1; D remains unclear. V lost 4 bases, J lost 1 base, and 8 bases lay in between. The germline gives CDR1 SGHRS, CDR2 YFSETQ. This CDR3 comprises 13 residues. The DNA of the CDR3 is TGCGCCAGCAGCCCAACAGAGAACACTGAAGCTTTCTTT. This gives the protein CASSPTENTEAFF.

The chain carries TRBV12-3 or TRBV12-4 and TRBJ1-5, with D possibly matching TRBD1 (5 bases). This CDR3 spans 13 amino acids. The germline V and J ends were trimmed by 6 bases and 4 bases, with 10 bases remaining between them. This CDR3 is CASRGLGNQPQHF. CDR3 bases: TGTGCCAGCAGGGGACTTGGGAATCAGCCCCAGCATTTT.

The J gene is TRBJ1-5, the V gene TRBV12-3 or TRBV12-4; 7 bases agree with TRBD1. With 5 bases clipped from V and 8 bases from J, the junction kept 6 bases outside the gene matches. This CDR3 has 13 amino acids. CDR3 bases: TGTGCCAGCAGTGACAGGGCTGTTGAGCCCCAGCATTTT. Amino acid sequence: CASSDRAVEPQHF.

This clone showed up just a few times. This chain links TRBV4-1 with TRBJ2-7, with D possibly matching TRBD1 (6 bases). Trimming took 5 bases from V and 2 from J, leaving 10 bases between them. There are 13 residues in the CDR3. CDR1 MGHRA and CDR2 YSYEKL come from the germline V gene. CDR3 loop: CASSGDITYEQYF. The CDR3, as DNA: TGCGCCAGCAGCGGGGACATTACCTACGAGCAGTACTTC.

This chain connects TRBV21-1 to TRBJ1-1; the table's D call, TRBD1, has no DNA check behind it. TRBV21-1 is deemed a pseudogene. The CDR3 covers 13 residues. The DNA for the CDR3 is TGTGCCAGCAGCAAAGGAAAAGGGGTCTTAGCTTTCTTT. This gives the protein CASSKGKGVLAFF.

This chain joins TRBV5-1 and TRBJ1-3; D not certain. CDR1 is SGHRS, CDR2 YFSETQ, per germline. The CDR3 has 16 residues. Trimming removed 0 bases from V and 0 bases from J, with 10 bases in between. CDR3: CASSLVLGDSGNTIYF. CDR3 sequence (DNA): TGCGCCAGCAGCTTGGTTCTTGGGGACTCTGGAAACACCATATATTTT.

The CDR3 DNA is TGTGCCAGCAGCTTAGGCGTTTCTGGAAACACCATATATTTT. Translation gives CASSLGVSGNTIYF. The chain has TRBV7-2 and TRBJ1-3; no clear D gene. V lost 1 base and J 1 base, leaving 5 bases between the germline ends. This CDR3 spans 14 amino acids. Germline V CDR1 and CDR2: SGHTA, FQGNSA.

The V and J genes are TRBV7-9 and TRBJ2-7; D is unclear. The V end was cut by 7 bases, the J end by 0 bases, with 16 bases between. CDR3 size: 15 residues. The germline V gene has CDR1 SEHNR and CDR2 FQNEAQ (reference sequence). The CDR3: CASNPTTGNSYEQYF. In DNA form, the CDR3 reads TGTGCCAGCAACCCCACTACGGGCAACTCCTACGAGCAGTACTTC.

The gene calls are TRBV15 and TRBJ2-1; the match to TRBD1 covers 7 bases. Germline CDR1 reads LNHNV; CDR2 reads YYDKDF (reference sequence). V lost 9 bases to trimming and J lost 9 bases; unmatched junction nucleotides: 17. This CDR3 has 15 amino acids. The CDR3, as DNA: TGTGCCACGAAAACAACCGGGACAGTTACTATTGAGCAGTTCTTC. It translates to CATKTTGTVTIEQFF.

The chain combines TRBV29-1 with TRBJ2-1; TRBD2 agrees at 9 bases. With V trimmed by 4 bases and J by 2 bases, 9 bases remained unmatched. This CDR3 comprises 16 residues. In germline, CDR1 is SQVTM, CDR2 ANQGSEA. This CDR3 reads CSVGFRLAAAYNEQFF. In DNA, the CDR3 is TGCAGCGTTGGGTTCCGACTAGCGGCGGCCTACAATGAGCAGTTCTTC.

A word on this clone: The junction shows a germline mismatch at one end, possibly a read error. The gene calls are TRBV7-8 and TRBJ2-7; no firm D call. The CDR3 sequence is 11 residues long. The germline V gene has CDR1 SGHVS and CDR2 FQNEAQ. The DNA of the CDR3 is TGTGCCAGCAGCTTAGGTGACTCAGAGGACTTC. Its protein is CASSLGDSEDF.

This clone was seen just once. This chain connects TRBV30 to TRBJ1-2; D unclear. This CDR3 comprises 16 residues. Between the trimmed V and J ends, which lost 1 base and 0 bases, there was a span of 15 bases. Germline CDR1 GTSNPN, CDR2 SVGIG (reference sequence). CDR3 DNA: TGTGCCTGGAGTGGTCCGGGTTATGGGACTAACTATGGCTACACCTTC. Amino acid sequence: CAWSGPGYGTNYGYTF.

This clone is a singleton in its sample. The J gene is TRBJ1-5, the V gene TRBV24-1; D call uncertain. Per germline, CDR1 KGHDR and CDR2 SFDVKD. This CDR3 contains 13 residues. Trimming took off 1 base at V and 2 bases at J, with 2 bases between the two ends. CDR3 coding DNA: TGTGCCACCAGTGATTTAGGCAATCAGCCCCAGCATTTT. Amino acids: CATSDLGNQPQHF.

The rearrangement links TRBV5-4 to TRBJ2-5; TRBD2 matches 16 bases. From germline, CDR1 is SGHNT and CDR2 YYREEE (reference sequence). J lost 2 bases, V lost 0 bases, and 7 bases had no gene match. The CDR3 length is 19 residues. This CDR3 is CASSLGGLAGGNFQETQYF. The CDR3 DNA reads as TGTGCCAGCAGCTTGGGGGGACTAGCGGGAGGGAACTTTCAAGAGACCCAGTACTTC.